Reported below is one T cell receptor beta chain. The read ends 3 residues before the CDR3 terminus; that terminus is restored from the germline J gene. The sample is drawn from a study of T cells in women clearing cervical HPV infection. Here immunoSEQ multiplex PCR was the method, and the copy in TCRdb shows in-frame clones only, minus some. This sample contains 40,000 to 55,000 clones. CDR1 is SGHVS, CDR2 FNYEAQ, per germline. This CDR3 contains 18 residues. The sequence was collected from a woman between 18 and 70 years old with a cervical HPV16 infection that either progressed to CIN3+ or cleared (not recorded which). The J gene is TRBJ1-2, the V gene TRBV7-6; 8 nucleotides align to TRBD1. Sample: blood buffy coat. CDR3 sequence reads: CASSLASQTGAFTDTYTF. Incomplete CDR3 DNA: TGTGCCAGCAGCTTAGCTTCACAGACAGGGGCCTTCACAGATACC.